This TCR beta chain was recovered during a study of control samples from healthy donors and cancer patients. The CDR3 has 15 residues. The germline CDR1 and CDR2 sequences are LNHDA and SQIVND (reference sequence). The ends were cut back, 1 base at V and 4 bases at J, with 13 bases in the middle. Clones were sequenced by immunoSEQ multiplex PCR, and TCRdb holds only the in-frame ones, with some missing. The profile covers some 150,000 clones, with less than 95% appearing a single time and approximately 7.2% taken by the ten largest. The sequence was obtained from a young man in good health. The V gene is TRBV19, the J gene TRBJ1-2; D possibly corresponds to TRBD1 (5 bases). What was sequenced was blood. For the CDR3, the DNA is TGTGCCAGTAGTATAGGTAGCAGGGTCTTCTATGGCTACACCTTC. Translation gives CASSIGSRVFYGYTF. Using reference TRBV19 and TRBJ1-2 for the parts outside the CDR3, the full variable domain is DGGITQSPKYLFRKEGQNVTLSCEQNLNHDAMYWYRQDPGQGLRLIYYSQIVNDFQKGDIAEGYSVSREKKESFPLTVTSAQKNPTAFYLCASSIGSRVFYGYTFGSGTRLTVV.